This TCR beta chain appears in the sequencing data of a study of OX40 agonist ivuxolimab in advanced cancers. Study at large: Cohort: approximately 83% men, mean age 60, aged roughly 23 to 79. Having had anti-PD-1, anti-PD-L1 or anti-CTLA-4 therapy before was allowed, and 40% to 45% had some.

Study-wide results and limits: CD4+ and CD8+ T cells in blood underwent clonal expansion by week 6 at 0.1 to 3.0 mg/kg.

In this sample, this clone turned up a few times. Its antigen is not known. The germline V gene has CDR1 LGHNA and CDR2 YSLEER. V was shortened by 4 bases and J by 4 bases, with 13 bases between the two germline ends. The CDR3 consists of 14 residues. Sequenced by immunoSEQ multiplex PCR; TCRdb stores in-frame clones only, minus some. The profile shows around 35,000 clones, approximately 80% of them singletons. The chain employs TRBV4-3 and TRBJ2-5, with D hard to call. This sequence was found in an adult with an advanced solid tumor such as melanoma, head and neck, liver or kidney cancer. This specimen consisted of CD4+ or CD8+ T cells sorted from blood, obtained in a trial of the OX40 agonist ivuxolimab. CDR3 sequence (DNA): TGCGCCAGCAGCCGTCTAAGGTCTCGAGAGACCCAGTACTTC. This sequence encodes CASSRLRSRETQYF.